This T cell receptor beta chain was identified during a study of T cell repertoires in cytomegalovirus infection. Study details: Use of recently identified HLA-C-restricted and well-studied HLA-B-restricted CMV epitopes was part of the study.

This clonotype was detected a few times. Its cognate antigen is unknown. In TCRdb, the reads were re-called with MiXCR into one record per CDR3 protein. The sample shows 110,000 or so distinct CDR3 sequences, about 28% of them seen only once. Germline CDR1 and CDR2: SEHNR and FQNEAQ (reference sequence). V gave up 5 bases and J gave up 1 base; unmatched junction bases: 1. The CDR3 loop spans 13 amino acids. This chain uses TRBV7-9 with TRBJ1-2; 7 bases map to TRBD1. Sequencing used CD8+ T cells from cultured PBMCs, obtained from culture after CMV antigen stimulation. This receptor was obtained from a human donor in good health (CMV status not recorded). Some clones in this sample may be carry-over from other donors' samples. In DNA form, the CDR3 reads TGTGCCAGCAGCGGGGACAGTAACTATGGCTACACCTTC. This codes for CASSGDSNYGYTF.